This T cell receptor beta chain comes out of a study of CD8 T cells in ankylosing spondylitis. With molecular barcodes, quantitative 5'-RACE was used to make the TCR beta libraries. TCRdb re-derived calls from the 5' RACE reads in MiXCR, one entry per CDR3 protein. Of 400,000 to 450,000 distinct CDR3 sequences detected, 15% to 20% appear once; the ten largest clones hold 1%. Study-wide points: Significant enrichment of disease-linked clones was reportedly seen in matched ankylosing spondylitis synovial fluid. Typical of ankylosing spondylitis blood, it appeared, was a TCR beta motif of under 10 highly homologous variants.

This clonotype was counted a few times. Its antigen is undetermined. Trimming removed 5 bases from V and 4 bases from J, with 18 bases in between. The CDR3 is made up of 15 amino acids. Germline V lookup: CDR1 DFQATT, CDR2 SNEGSKA (reference sequence). The sequence was collected from a male donor with ankylosing spondylitis. V is TRBV20-1 and J is TRBJ1-5; the D gene is possibly TRBD1 (6 bases). Sequencing was performed on blood, either unsorted or a sorted T cell fraction (not recorded which). The CDR3: CSAGAGAVQNQPQHF. CDR3 sequence (DNA): TGCAGTGCTGGGGCAGGGGCGGTACAGAATCAGCCCCAGCATTTT.